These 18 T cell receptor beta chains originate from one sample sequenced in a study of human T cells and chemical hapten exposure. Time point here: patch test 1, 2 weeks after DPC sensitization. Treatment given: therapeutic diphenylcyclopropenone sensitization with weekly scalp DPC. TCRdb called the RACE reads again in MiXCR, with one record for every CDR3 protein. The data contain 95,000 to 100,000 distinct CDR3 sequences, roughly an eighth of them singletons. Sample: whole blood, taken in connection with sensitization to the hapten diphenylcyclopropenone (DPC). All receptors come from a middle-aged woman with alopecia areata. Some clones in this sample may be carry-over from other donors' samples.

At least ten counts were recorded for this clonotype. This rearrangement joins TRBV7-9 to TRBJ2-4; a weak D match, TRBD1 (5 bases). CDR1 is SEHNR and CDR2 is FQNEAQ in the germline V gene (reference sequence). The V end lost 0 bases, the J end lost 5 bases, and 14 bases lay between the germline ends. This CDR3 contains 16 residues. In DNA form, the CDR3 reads TGTGCCAGCAGCTTAGCGCAGGGTGGGATCGAAAACATTCAGTACTTC. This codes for CASSLAQGGIENIQYF. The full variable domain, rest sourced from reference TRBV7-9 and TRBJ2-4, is DTGVSQNPRHKITKRGQNVTFRCDPISEHNRLYWYRQTLGQGPEFLTYFQNEAQLEKSRLLSDRFSAERPKGSFSTLEIQRTEQGDSAMYLCASSLAQGGIENIQYFGAGTRLSVL.

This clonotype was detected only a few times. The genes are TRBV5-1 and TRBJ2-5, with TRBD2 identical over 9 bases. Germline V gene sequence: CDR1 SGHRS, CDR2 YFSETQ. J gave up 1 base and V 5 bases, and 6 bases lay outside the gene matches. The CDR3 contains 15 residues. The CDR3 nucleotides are TGCGCCAGCAGTCCCGGGACTAGCCGCCAAGAGACCCAGTACTTC. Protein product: CASSPGTSRQETQYF.

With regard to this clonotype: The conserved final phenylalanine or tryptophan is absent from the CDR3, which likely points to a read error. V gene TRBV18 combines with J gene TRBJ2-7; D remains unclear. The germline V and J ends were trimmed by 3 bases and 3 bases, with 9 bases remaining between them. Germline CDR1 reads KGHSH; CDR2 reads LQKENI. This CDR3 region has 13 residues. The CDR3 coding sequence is TGTGCCAGCTCACCGGGCCTGGGCTACGAGCAGTACATC. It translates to CASSPGLGYEQYI.

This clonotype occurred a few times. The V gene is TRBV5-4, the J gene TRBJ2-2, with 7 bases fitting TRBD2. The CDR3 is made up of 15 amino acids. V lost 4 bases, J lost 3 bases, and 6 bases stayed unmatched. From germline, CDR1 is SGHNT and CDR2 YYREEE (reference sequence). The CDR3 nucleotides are TGTGCCAGCAGCCGGGGAGGGGTAGACACCGGGGAGCTGTTTTTT. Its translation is CASSRGGVDTGELFF.

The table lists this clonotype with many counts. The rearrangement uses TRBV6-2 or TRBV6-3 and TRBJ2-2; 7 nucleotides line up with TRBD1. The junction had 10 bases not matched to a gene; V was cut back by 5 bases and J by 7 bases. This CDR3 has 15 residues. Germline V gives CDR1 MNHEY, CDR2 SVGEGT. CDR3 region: CASSTDRQVYGELFF. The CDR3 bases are TGTGCCAGCAGTACGGACAGGCAGGTCTACGGGGAGCTGTTTTTT.

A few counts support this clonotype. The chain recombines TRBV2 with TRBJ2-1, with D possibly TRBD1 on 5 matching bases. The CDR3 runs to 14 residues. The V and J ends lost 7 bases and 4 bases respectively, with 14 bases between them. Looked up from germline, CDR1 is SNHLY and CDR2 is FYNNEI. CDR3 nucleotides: TGTGCCAGCACCCGAGAGGACATGTACAATGAGCAGTTCTTC. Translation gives CASTREDMYNEQFF.

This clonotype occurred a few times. The CDR3 loop reads CASSNRRGSAGEAFF. The CDR3 nucleotides read TGTGCCAGCAGCAATCGTAGAGGGTCAGCCGGTGAAGCTTTCTTT. The chain joins TRBV21-1 to TRBJ1-1. TRBV21-1 counts as a pseudogene. The CDR3 length is 15 residues.

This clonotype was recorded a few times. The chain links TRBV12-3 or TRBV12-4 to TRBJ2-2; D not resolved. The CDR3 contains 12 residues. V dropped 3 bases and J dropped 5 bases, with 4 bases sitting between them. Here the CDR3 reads CASSFLTGELFF. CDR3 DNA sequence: TGTGCCAGCAGTTTTTTGACCGGGGAGCTGTTTTTT.

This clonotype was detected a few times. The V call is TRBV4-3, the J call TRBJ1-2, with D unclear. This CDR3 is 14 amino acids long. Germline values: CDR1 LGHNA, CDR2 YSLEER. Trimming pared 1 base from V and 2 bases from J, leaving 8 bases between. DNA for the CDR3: TGCGCCAGCAGCCAAGGGATCGAAAACTATGGCTACACCTTC. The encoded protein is CASSQGIENYGYTF.

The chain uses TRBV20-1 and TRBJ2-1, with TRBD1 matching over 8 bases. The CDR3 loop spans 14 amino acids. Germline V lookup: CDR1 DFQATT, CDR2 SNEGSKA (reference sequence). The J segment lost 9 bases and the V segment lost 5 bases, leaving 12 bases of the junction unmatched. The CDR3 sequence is CSAREYRGTGEQFF. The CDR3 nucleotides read TGCAGTGCTCGCGAGTACAGGGGGACCGGTGAGCAGTTCTTC.

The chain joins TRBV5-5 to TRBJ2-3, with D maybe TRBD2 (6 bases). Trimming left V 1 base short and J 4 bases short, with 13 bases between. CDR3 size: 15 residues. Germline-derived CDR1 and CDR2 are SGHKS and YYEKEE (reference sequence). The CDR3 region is CASSLMGLMADTQYF. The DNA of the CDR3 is TGTGCCAGCAGCTTGATGGGACTGATGGCAGATACGCAGTATTTT.

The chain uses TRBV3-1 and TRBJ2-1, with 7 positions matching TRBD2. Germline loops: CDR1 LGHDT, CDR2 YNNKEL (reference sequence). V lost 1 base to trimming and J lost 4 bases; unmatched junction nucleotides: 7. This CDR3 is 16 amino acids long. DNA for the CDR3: TGTGCCAGCAGCCAAGGTGTGAGCGGGGTTTACAATGAGCAGTTCTTC. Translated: CASSQGVSGVYNEQFF.

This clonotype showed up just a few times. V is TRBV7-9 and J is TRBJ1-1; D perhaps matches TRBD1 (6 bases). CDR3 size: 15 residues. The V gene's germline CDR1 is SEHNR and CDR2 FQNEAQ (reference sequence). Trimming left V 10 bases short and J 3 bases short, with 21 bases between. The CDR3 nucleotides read TGTGCCACCTCAACAAAACAGGGATTGGACACTGAAGCTTTCTTT. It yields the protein CATSTKQGLDTEAFF.

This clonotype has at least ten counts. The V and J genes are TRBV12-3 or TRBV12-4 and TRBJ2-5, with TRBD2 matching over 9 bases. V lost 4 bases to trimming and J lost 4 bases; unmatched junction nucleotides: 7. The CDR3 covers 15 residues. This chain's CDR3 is CASSSSGKEGETQYF. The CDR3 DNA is TGTGCCAGCAGTTCTAGCGGGAAAGAGGGAGAGACCCAGTACTTC.

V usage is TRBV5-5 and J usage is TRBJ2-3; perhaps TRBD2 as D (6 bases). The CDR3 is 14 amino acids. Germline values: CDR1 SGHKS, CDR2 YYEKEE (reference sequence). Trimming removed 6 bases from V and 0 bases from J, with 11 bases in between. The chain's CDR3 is CASTSGTSTDTQYF. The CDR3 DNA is TGTGCCAGCACCTCCGGGACTAGCACAGATACGCAGTATTTT.

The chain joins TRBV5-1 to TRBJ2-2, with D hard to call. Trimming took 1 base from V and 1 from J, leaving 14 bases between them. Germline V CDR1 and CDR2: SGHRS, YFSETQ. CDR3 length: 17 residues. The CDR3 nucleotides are TGCGCCAGCAGCTTGTATGCCGGGCCTAAGAACACCGGGGAGCTGTTTTTT. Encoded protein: CASSLYAGPKNTGELFF.

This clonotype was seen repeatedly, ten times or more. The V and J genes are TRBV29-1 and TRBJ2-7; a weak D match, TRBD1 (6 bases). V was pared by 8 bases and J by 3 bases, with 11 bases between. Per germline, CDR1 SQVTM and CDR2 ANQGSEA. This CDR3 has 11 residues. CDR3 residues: CSLRDNYEQYF. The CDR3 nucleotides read TGCAGCCTCCGGGACAACTACGAGCAGTACTTC.

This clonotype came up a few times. CDR3 residues: CASILPGQSYEQYF. As DNA, the CDR3 is TGTGCCAGCATCCTTCCGGGACAGTCCTACGAGCAGTACTTC. This chain joins TRBV28 and TRBJ2-7; 7 bases match TRBD1. This CDR3 spans 14 amino acids. Trimming at V came to 7 bases and at J to 1 base, leaving 7 bases not matched to a gene. Germline CDR1 MDHEN, CDR2 SYDVKM.